The sequence of this T cell receptor beta chain was determined in a study of T-cell memory formation after mild COVID-19. TCRdb re-called the 5' RACE reads through MiXCR, storing one row per CDR3 protein. This table has about 360,000 distinct CDR3 sequences, around an eighth appearing once. CDR1 and CDR2 from the germline V gene are SEHNR and FQNEAQ (reference sequence). The CDR3 consists of 16 residues. Between the trimmed V and J ends, which lost 3 bases and 2 bases, there was a span of 15 bases. Sequenced input: PBMCs or a T cell subset sorted from them (not recorded which). V and J are TRBV7-9 and TRBJ2-3; a possible D gene is TRBD2 (6 bases). The TCR comes from a man between 18 and 35 years old who had mild COVID-19 (a few samples of this study predate the infection). Cell type and time point are not known. CDR3 nucleotide sequence: TGTGCCAGCAGCTTGGCGGAGGGGACCTACACAGATACGCAGTATTTT. Translation: CASSLAEGTYTDTQYF.